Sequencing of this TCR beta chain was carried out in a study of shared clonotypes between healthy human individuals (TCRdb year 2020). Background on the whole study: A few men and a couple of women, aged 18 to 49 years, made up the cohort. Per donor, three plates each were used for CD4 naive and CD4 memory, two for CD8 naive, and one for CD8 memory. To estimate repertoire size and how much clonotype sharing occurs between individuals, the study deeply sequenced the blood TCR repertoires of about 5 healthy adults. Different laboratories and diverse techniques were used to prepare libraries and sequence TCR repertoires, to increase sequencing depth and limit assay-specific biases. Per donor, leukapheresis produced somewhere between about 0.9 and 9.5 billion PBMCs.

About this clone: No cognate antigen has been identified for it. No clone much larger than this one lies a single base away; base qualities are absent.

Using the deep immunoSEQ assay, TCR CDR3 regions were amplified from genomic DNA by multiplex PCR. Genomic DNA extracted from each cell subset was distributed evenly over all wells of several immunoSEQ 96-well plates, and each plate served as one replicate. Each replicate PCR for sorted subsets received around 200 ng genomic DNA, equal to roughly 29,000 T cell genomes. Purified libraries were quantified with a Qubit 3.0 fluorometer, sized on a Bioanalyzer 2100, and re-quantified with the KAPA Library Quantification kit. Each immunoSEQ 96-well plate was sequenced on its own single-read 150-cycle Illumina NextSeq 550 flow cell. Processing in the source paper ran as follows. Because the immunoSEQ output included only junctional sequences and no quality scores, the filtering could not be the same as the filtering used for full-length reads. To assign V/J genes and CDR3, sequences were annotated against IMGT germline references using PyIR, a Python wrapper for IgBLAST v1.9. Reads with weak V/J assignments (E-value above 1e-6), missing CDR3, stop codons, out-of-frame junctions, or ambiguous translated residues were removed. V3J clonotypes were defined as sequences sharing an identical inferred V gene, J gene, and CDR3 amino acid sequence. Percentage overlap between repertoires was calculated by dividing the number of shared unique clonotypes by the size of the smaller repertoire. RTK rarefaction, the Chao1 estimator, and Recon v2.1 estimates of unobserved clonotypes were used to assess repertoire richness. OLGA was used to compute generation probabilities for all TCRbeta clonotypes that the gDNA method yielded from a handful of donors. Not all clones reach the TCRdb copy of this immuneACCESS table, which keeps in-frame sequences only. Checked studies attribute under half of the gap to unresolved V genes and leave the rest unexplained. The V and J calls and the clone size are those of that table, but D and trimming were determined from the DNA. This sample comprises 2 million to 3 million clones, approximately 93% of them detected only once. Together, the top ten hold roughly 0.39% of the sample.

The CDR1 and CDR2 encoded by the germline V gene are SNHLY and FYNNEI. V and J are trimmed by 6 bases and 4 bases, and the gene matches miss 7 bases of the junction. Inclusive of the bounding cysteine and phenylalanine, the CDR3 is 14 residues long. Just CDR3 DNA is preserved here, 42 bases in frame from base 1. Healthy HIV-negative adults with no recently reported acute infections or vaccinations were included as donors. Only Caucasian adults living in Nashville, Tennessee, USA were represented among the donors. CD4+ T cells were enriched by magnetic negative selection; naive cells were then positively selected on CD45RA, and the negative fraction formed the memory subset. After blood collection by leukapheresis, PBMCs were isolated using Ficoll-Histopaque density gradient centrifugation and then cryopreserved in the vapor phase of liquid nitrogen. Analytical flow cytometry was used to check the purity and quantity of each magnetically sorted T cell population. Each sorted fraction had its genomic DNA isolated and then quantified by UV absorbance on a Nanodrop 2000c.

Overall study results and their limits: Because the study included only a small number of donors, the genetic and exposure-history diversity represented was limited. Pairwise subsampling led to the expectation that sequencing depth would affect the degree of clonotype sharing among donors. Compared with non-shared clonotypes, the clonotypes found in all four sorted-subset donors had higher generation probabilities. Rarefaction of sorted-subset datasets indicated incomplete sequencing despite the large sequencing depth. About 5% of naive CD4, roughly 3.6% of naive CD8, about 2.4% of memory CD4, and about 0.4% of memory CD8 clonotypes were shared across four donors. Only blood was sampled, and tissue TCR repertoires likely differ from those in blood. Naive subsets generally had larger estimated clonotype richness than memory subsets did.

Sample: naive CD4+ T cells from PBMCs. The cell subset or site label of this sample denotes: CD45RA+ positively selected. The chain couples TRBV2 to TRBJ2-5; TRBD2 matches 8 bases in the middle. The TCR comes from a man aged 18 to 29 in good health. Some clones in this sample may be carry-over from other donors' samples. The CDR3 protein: CASSGSGTRETQYF. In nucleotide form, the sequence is TGTGCCAGCAGCGGTTCCGGGACTAGAGAGACCCAGTACTTC.